The clone carrying this T cell receptor (beta chain) was counted only a few times. The antigen is undetermined. Germline V gives CDR1 SGHAT, CDR2 FQDESV (reference sequence). This CDR3 comprises 16 residues. Trimming removed 1 base at V and 5 bases at J, with 18 bases between. The sample belongs to a study of T cells in Graves' hyperthyroidism and ophthalmopathy. Study conclusions and caveats: Blood held most thyroid clonotypes expanded above 0.001 frequency. With a median lead of about six months before onset, the model predicted ophthalmopathy.

Using RNA transcripts as the source, TCR beta CDR3 regions were amplified. Using the HTBI primer set, a first-round RT-PCR was run on the TCR CDR3. Via MiXCR, TCRdb re-called the multiplex PCR reads, giving one row per CDR3 protein. The repertoire holds more than 500,000 distinct CDR3 sequences, with about 14% as singletons. Patients were excluded because of uncontrolled infection, other autoimmune disease, pregnancy or lactation. The V and J genes are TRBV11-1 and TRBJ2-7, with a tentative D call TRBD2 (5 bases). Sequencing input: blood. This receptor was identified in a woman between 35 and 50 years old with Graves' ophthalmopathy. The CDR3 spells CASSLGTGQRVDEQYF. The CDR3 DNA reads as TGTGCCAGCAGCTTAGGTACTGGGCAGAGGGTTGACGAGCAGTACTTC.